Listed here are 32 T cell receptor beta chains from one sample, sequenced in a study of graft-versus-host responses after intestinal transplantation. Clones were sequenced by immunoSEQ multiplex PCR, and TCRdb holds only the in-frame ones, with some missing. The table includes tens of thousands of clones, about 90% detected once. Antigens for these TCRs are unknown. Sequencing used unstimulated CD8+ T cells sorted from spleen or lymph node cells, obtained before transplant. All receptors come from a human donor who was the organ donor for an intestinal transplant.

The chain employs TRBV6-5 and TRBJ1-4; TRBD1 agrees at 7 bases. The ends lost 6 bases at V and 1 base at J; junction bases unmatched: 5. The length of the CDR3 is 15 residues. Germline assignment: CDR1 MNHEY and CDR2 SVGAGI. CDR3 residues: CASRPTGVTNEKLFF. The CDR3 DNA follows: TGTGCCAGCAGACCTACAGGGGTAACTAATGAAAAACTGTTTTTT.

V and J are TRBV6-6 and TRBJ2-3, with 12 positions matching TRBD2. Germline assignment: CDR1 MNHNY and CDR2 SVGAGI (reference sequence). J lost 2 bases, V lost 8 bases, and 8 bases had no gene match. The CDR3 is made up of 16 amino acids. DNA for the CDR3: TGTGCCAGCCGTCAGACTAGCGGGGGCTACACAGATACGCAGTATTTT. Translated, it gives CASRQTSGGYTDTQYF.

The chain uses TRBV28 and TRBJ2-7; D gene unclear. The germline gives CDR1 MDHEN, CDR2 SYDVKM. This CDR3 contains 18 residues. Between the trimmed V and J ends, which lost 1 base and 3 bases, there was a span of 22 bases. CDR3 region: CASSLSAILDGQDYEQYV. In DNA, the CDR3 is TGTGCCAGCAGTTTATCCGCGATCCTGGACGGGCAAGACTACGAGCAGTACGTC.

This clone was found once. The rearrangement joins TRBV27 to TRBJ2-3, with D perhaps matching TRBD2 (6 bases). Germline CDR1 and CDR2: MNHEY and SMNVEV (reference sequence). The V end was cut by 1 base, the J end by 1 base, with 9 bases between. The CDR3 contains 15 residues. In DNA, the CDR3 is TGTGCCAGCAGTTTATTGAGGGAGGGCACAGATACGCAGTATTTT. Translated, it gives CASSLLREGTDTQYF.

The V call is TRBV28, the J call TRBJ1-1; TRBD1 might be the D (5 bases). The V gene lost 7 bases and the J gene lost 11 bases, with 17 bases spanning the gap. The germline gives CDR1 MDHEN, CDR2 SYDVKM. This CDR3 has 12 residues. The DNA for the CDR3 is TGTGCCAGCACCCCTGGGGCAGGGTATGCTTTCTTT. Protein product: CASTPGAGYAFF.

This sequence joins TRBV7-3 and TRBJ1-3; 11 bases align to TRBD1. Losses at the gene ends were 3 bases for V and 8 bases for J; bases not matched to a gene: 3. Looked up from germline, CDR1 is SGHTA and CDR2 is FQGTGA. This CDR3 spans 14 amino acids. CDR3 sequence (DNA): TGTGCCAGCAGCTTCGGACAGGGGGCTGACACCATATATTTT. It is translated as CASSFGQGADTIYF.

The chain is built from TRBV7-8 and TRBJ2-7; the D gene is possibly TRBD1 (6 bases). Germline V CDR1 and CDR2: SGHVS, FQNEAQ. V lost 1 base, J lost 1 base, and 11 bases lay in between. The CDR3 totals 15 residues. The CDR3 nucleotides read TGTGCCAGCAGCTTAGTTGCAGGGGAGTCCTACGAGCAGTACGTC. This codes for CASSLVAGESYEQYV.

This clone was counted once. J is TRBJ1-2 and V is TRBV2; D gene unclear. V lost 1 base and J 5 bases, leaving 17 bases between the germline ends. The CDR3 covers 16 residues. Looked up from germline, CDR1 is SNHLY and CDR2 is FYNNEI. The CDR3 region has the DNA TGTGCCAGCAGTGAAGATGGCGGGGAAAGGTGGTATGGCTACACCTTC. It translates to CASSEDGGERWYGYTF.

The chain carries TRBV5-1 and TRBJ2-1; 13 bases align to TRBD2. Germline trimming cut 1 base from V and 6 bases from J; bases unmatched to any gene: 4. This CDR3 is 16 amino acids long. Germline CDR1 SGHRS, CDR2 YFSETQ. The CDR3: CASSLTSGGAPNEQFF. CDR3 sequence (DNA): TGCGCCAGCAGCTTGACTAGCGGGGGGGCCCCCAATGAGCAGTTCTTC.

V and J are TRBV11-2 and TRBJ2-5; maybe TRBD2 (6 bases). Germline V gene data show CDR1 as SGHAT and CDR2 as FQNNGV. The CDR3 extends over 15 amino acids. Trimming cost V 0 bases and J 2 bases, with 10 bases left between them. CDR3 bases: TGTGCCAGCAGCTTAGATGCGGGGAGGCAAGAGACCCAGTACTTC. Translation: CASSLDAGRQETQYF.

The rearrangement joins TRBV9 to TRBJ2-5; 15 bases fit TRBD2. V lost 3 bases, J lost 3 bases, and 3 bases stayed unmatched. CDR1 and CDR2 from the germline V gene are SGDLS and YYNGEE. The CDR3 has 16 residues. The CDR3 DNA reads TGTGCCAGCAGCGCTGGACTAGCGGGAGGGAAAGAGACCCAGTACTTC. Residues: CASSAGLAGGKETQYF. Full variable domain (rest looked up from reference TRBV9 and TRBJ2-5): DSGVTQTPKHLITATGQRVTLRCSPRSGDLSVYWYQQSLDQGLQFLIQYYNGEERAKGNILERFSAQQFPDLHSELNLSSLELGDSALYFCASSAGLAGGKETQYFGPGTRLLVL.

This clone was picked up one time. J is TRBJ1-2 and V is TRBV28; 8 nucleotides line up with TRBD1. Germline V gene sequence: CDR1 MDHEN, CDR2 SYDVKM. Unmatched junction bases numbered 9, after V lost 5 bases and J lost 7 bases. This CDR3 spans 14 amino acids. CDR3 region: CASSLGTGGGGYTF. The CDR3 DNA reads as TGTGCCAGCAGTCTAGGGACAGGCGGTGGTGGCTACACCTTC.

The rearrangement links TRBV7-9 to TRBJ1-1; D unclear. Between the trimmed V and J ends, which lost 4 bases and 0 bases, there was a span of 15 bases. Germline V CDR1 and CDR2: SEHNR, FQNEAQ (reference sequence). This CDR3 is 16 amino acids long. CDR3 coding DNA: TGTGCCAGCAGCTCTACGATGCGAGGAATGAACACTGAAGCTTTCTTT. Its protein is CASSSTMRGMNTEAFF. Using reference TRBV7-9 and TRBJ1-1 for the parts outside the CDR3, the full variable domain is DTGVSQNPRHKITKRGQNVTFRCDPISEHNRLYWYRQTLGQGPEFLTYFQNEAQLEKSRLLSDRFSAERPKGSFSTLEIQRTEQGDSAMYLCASSSTMRGMNTEAFFGQGTRLTVV.

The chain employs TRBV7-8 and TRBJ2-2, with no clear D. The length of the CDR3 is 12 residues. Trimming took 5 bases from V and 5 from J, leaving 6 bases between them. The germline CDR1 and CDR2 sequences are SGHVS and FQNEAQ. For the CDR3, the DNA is TGTGCCAGCAGCGTTAGTACCGGGGAGCTGTTTTTT. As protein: CASSVSTGELFF. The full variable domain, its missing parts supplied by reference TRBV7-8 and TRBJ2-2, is GAGVSQSPRYKVAKRGQDVALRCDPISGHVSLFWYQQALGQGPEFLTYFQNEAQLDKSGLPSDRFFAERPEGSVSTLKIQRTQQEDSAVYLCASSVSTGELFFGEGSRLTVL.

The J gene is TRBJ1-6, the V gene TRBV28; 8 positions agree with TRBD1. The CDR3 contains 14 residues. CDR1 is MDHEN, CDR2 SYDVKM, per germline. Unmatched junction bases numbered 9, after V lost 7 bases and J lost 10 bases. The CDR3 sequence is CASTSTGVSSPLHF. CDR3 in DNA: TGTGCCAGCACCTCGACAGGGGTAAGCTCACCCCTCCACTTT. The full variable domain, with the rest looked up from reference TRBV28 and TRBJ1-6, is DVKVTQSSRYLVKRTGEKVFLECVQDMDHENMFWYRQDPGLGLRLIYFSYDVKMKEKGDIPEGYSVSREKKERFSLILESASTNQTSMYLCASTSTGVSSPLHFGNGTRLTVT.

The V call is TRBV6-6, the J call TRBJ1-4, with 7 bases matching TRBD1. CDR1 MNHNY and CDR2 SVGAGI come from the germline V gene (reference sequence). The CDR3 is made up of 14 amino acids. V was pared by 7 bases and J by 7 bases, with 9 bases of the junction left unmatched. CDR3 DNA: TGTGCCAGCACCTGGACAGGAGGCGGTGAAAAACTGTTTTTT. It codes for CASTWTGGGEKLFF.

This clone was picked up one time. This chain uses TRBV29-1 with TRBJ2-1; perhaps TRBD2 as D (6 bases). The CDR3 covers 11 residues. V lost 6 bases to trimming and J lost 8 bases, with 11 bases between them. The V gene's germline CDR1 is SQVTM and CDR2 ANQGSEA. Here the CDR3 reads CSVEREDEQFF. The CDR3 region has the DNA TGCAGCGTGGAGAGGGAGGATGAGCAGTTCTTC.

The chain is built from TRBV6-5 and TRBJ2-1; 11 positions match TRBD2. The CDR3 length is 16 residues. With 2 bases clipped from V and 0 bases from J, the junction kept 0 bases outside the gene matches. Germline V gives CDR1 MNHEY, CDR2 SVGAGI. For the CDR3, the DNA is TGTGCCAGCAGTTACGGGACTAGCGGCTCCTACAATGAGCAGTTCTTC. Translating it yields CASSYGTSGSYNEQFF.

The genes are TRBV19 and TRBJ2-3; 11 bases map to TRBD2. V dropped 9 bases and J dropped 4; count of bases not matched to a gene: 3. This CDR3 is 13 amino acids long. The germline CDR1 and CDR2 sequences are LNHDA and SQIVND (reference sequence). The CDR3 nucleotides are TGTGCCAGCCATAGCGGGGGGGCAGATACGCAGTATTTT. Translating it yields CASHSGGADTQYF.

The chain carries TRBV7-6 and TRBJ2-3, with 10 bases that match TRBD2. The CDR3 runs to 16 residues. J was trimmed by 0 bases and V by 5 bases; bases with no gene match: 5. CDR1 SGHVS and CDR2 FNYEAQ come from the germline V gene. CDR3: CASSPGLATSTDTQYF. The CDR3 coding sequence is TGTGCCAGCAGCCCGGGACTAGCGACAAGCACAGATACGCAGTATTTT.

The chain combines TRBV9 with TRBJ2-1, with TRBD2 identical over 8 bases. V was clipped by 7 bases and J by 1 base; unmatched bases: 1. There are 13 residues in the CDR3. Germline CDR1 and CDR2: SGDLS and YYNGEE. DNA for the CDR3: TGTGCCAGCTCTAGCGGGTCCTACAATGAGCAGTTCTTC. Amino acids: CASSSGSYNEQFF.

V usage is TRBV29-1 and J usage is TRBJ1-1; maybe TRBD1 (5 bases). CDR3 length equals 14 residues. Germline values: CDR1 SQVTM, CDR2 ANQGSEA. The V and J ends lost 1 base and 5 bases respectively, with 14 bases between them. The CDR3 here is CSVEGGGGWTEAFF. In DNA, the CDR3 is TGCAGCGTTGAAGGTGGTGGGGGGTGGACTGAAGCTTTCTTT.

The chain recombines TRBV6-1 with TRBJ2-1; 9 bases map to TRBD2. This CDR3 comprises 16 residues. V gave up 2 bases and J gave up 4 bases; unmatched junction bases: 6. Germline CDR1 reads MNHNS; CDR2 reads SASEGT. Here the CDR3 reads CASSEPSGGPYNEQFF. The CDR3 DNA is TGTGCCAGCAGTGAACCGAGCGGGGGGCCTTACAATGAGCAGTTCTTC.

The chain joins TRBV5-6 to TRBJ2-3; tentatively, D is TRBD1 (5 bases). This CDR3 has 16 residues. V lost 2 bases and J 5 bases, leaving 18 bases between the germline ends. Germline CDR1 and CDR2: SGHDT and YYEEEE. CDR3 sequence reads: CASSFPGHLIQDTQYF. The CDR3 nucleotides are TGTGCCAGCAGCTTTCCAGGACACCTCATCCAAGATACGCAGTATTTT.

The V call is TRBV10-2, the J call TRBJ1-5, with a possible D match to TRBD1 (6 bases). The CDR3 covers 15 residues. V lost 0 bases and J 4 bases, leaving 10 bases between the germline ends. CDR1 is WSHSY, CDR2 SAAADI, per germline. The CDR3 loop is CASSESRGINQPQHF. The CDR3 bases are TGCGCCAGCAGTGAGTCGAGGGGGATTAATCAGCCCCAGCATTTT.

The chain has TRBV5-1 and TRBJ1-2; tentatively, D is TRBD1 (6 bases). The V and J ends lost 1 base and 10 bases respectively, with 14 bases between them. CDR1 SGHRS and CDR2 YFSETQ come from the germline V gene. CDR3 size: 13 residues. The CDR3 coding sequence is TGCGCCAGCAGCTTGACAGGGCTCAAGGACTACACCTTC. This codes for CASSLTGLKDYTF.

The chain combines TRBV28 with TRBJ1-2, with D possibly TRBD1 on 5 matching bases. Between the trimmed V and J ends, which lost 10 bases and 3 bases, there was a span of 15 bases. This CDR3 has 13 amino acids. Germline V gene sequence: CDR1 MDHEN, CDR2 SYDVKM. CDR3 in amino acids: CAIRPGTDYGYTF. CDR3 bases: TGTGCCATTCGTCCCGGGACTGACTATGGCTACACCTTC.

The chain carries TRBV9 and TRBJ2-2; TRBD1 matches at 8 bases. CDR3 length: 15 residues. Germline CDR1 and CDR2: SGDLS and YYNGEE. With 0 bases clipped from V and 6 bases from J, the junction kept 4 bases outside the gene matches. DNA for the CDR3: TGTGCCAGCAGCGTAGGAGGGACAGGTCCCGGGGAGCTGTTTTTT. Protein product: CASSVGGTGPGELFF. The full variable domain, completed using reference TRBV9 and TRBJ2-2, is DSGVTQTPKHLITATGQRVTLRCSPRSGDLSVYWYQQSLDQGLQFLIQYYNGEERAKGNILERFSAQQFPDLHSELNLSSLELGDSALYFCASSVGGTGPGELFFGEGSRLTVL.

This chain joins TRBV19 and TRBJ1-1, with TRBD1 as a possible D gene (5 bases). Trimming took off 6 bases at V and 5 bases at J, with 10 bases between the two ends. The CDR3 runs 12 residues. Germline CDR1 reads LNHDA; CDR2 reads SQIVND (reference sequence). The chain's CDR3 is CASRMGGTEAFF. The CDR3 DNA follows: TGTGCCAGTAGGATGGGGGGTACTGAAGCTTTCTTT.

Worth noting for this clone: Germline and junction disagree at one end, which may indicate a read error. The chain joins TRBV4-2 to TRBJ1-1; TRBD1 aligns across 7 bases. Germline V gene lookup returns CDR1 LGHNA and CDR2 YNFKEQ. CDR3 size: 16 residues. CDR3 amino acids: CASSEDREGSDTEAFF. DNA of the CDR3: TGTGCCAGCAGCGAAGACAGGGAGGGATCGGACACTGAAGCTTTCTTT.

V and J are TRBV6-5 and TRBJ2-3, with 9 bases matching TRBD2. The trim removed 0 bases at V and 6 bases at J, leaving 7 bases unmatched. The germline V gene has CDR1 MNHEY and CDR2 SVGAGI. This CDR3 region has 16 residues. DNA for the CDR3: TGTGCCAGCAGTTACTCGAGGCGGGGGGGCCCCGATACGCAGTATTTT. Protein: CASSYSRRGGPDTQYF.

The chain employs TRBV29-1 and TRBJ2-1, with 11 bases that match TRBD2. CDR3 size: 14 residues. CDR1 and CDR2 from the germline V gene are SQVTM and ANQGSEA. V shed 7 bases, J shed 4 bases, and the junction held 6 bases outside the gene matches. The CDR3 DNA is TGCAGCGCACCTCTAGCGGGGGGATACAATGAGCAGTTCTTC. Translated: CSAPLAGGYNEQFF.